This TCR beta chain was identified in a study of OX40 agonist ivuxolimab in advanced cancers. Across the whole study: One hepatocellular carcinoma and a couple of cutaneous melanoma patients partially responded.

This CDR3 comprises 13 residues. V was pared by 9 bases and J by 7 bases, with 18 bases between. The V gene's germline CDR1 is MNHNS and CDR2 SASEGT. This clone was seen a few times. Some clones are missing from TCRdb's copy, which holds only in-frame ones; the method was immunoSEQ multiplex PCR. The sample lists roughly 76,000 clones, almost 85% seen once, with just under 25% in the top ten. The V and J genes are TRBV6-1 and TRBJ1-1, with no clear D. The TCR sequence derives from an adult with an advanced solid tumor such as melanoma, head and neck, liver or kidney cancer. Sequenced material: CD4+ or CD8+ T cells sorted from blood, taken in a trial of the OX40 agonist ivuxolimab. This CDR3 reads CASINRTPVEAFF. The DNA for the CDR3 is TGTGCCAGTATTAACAGAACTCCCGTTGAAGCTTTCTTT.